The 21 T cell receptor beta chains reported below all come from one sample, sequenced in a study of blood T cell repertoires in COVID-19. Here immunoSEQ multiplex PCR was the method, and the copy in TCRdb shows in-frame clones only, minus some. Counted here are roughly 100,000 clones, about 90% occurring once; the ten biggest clones make up approximately 6.2%. Sequenced sample: peripheral blood. These TCRs come from a human donor in a cohort sampled during active COVID-19.

The rearrangement joins TRBV7-6 to TRBJ2-5; TRBD1 agrees at 10 bases. The CDR3 runs 17 residues. In germline, CDR1 is SGHVS, CDR2 FNYEAQ. V shed 5 bases and J 0 bases; nucleotides not matched to a gene: 9. Here the CDR3 DNA reads TGTGCCAGCAGCCTTAATCAGGACAGGGGGTACCAAGAGACCCAGTACTTC. It is translated as CASSLNQDRGYQETQYF.

The rearrangement links TRBV19 to TRBJ1-4; D not resolved. Deletions cut 8 bases from V and 3 bases from J, with 10 bases between. Germline CDR1 and CDR2: LNHDA and SQIVND (reference sequence). CDR3 length: 13 amino acids. CDR3 in amino acids: CASHHRANEKLFF. CDR3 coding DNA: TGTGCCAGTCATCATCGGGCTAATGAAAAACTGTTTTTT.

CDR3 protein: CASSPQPGQEAFYGYTF. Here the CDR3 DNA reads TGTGCCAGCAGTCCACAACCCGGACAGGAAGCTTTCTATGGCTACACCTTC. The rearrangement uses TRBV27 and TRBJ1-2, with 7 bases lining up with TRBD1. This CDR3 comprises 17 residues. CDR1 MNHEY and CDR2 SMNVEV come from the germline V gene (reference sequence). Trimming took 5 bases from V and 4 from J; bases not matched to a gene: 16.

This clone appeared once. The chain is built from TRBV2 and TRBJ1-1, with 7 bases aligning to TRBD1. CDR1 SNHLY and CDR2 FYNNEI come from the germline V gene. The CDR3 runs to 14 residues. The trim removed 6 bases at V and 1 base at J, leaving 5 bases unmatched. The CDR3 is CASRGGQPNTEAFF. DNA of the CDR3: TGTGCCAGCAGAGGGGGACAGCCGAACACTGAAGCTTTCTTT.

The chain has TRBV7-6 and TRBJ2-2; D remains unclear. V lost 1 base and J 4 bases, leaving 10 bases between the germline ends. The CDR3 is 15 amino acids. From germline, CDR1 is SGHVS and CDR2 FNYEAQ. The CDR3 sequence: CASSLGTTSTGELFF. As DNA, the CDR3 is TGTGCCAGCAGCTTAGGAACAACCAGCACCGGGGAGCTGTTTTTT.

The gene calls are TRBV20-1 and TRBJ1-6; D is uncertain. The CDR3 runs to 15 residues. V was clipped by 3 bases and J by 7 bases, with 16 bases between them. The germline CDR1 and CDR2 sequences are DFQATT and SNEGSKA (reference sequence). The CDR3, as DNA: TGCAGTGCTAGTGTGCGGGCCCCCAGAAATTCACCCCTCCACTTT. Amino acids: CSASVRAPRNSPLHF.

This clone turned up a few times. The chain uses TRBV4-2 and TRBJ2-7; no definite D call. In germline, CDR1 is LGHNA, CDR2 YNFKEQ. CDR3 size: 13 residues. Trimming shortened V by 0 bases and J by 4 bases, and 7 bases separated the two germline ends. The CDR3, as DNA: TGTGCCAGCAGCCAAGAGCCAACATACGAGCAGTACTTC. Its translation is CASSQEPTYEQYF.

This clone was picked up one time. The rearrangement uses TRBV19 and TRBJ1-4; 7 bases align to TRBD1. In germline, CDR1 is LNHDA, CDR2 SQIVND (reference sequence). The length of the CDR3 is 13 residues. Trimming cost V 5 bases and J 8 bases; bases outside gene matches: 5. DNA of the CDR3: TGTGCCAGTAGTGACAGGGCCTGGGAAAAACTGTTTTTT. Protein sequence: CASSDRAWEKLFF.

The CDR3 nucleotides read TGTGCAAGTCGCTTAGTAGTGAGGGCGGGAGGCTACAGCTCCTACGAGCAGTACTTC. Its protein is CASRLVVRAGGYSSYEQYF. This rearrangement joins TRBV12-2 to TRBJ2-7; TRBD2, the table's D call, was not compared with the DNA. TRBV12-2 is annotated as a pseudogene. There are 19 residues in the CDR3.

The chain recombines TRBV6-6 with TRBJ2-5, with 13 bases identical to TRBD2. CDR1 is MNHNY, CDR2 SVGAGI, per germline (reference sequence). Trimming removed 5 bases from V and 4 bases from J; junction bases left unmatched: 13. The CDR3 spans 18 residues. The CDR3 DNA is TGTGCCAGCAGTCCAAAACTAGCGGGGGGGTCCAGTAGAGAGACCCAGTACTTC. Protein sequence: CASSPKLAGGSSRETQYF.

This clone was observed a handful of times. The chain joins TRBV28 to TRBJ2-3, with TRBD1 as a possible D gene (6 bases). V lost 2 bases to trimming and J lost 1 base, with 13 bases between them. This CDR3 has 16 amino acids. CDR1 is MDHEN and CDR2 is SYDVKM in the germline V gene. The CDR3 coding sequence is TGTGCCAGCAGTTTAGTGGGGGCGCGCGGCACAGATACGCAGTATTTT. Encoded protein: CASSLVGARGTDTQYF.

The V call is TRBV5-4, the J call TRBJ2-3; 7 nucleotides match TRBD2. The CDR3 contains 14 residues. V shed 4 bases and J 4 bases; nucleotides not matched to a gene: 6. Germline V lookup: CDR1 SGHNT, CDR2 YYREEE (reference sequence). The CDR3 DNA sequence: TGTGCCAGCAGCCCTGCGGCGGGGGCAGATACGCAGTATTTT. Translation: CASSPAAGADTQYF.

The chain carries TRBV19 and TRBJ2-1, with unresolved D. Trimming cost V 3 bases and J 6 bases, with 9 bases left between them. This CDR3 spans 13 amino acids. The germline V gene has CDR1 LNHDA and CDR2 SQIVND (reference sequence). CDR3 residues: CASSMSPPNEQFF. CDR3 DNA sequence: TGTGCCAGTAGTATGAGCCCACCCAATGAGCAGTTCTTC. Complete variable domain (other parts from reference TRBV19 and TRBJ2-1): DGGITQSPKYLFRKEGQNVTLSCEQNLNHDAMYWYRQDPGQGLRLIYYSQIVNDFQKGDIAEGYSVSREKKESFPLTVTSAQKNPTAFYLCASSMSPPNEQFFGPGTRLTVL.

V is TRBV28 and J is TRBJ1-2, with D maybe TRBD1 (6 bases). Per germline, CDR1 MDHEN and CDR2 SYDVKM. Trimming removed 5 bases at V and 11 bases at J, with 18 bases between. The CDR3 spans 13 residues. CDR3 coding DNA: TGTGCCAGCAGTCTCCTGGGGGGGCTCGGGTACACCTTC. The encoded protein is CASSLLGGLGYTF.

The rearrangement links TRBV9 to TRBJ1-2; D uncertain. V was shortened by 3 bases and J by 8 bases, with 5 bases between the two germline ends. The germline V gene encodes CDR1 SGDLS and CDR2 YYNGEE. The CDR3 runs to 10 residues. CDR3 protein: CASSGRGYTF. As DNA, the CDR3 is TGTGCCAGCAGCGGCAGGGGCTACACCTTC.

This chain links TRBV5-1 with TRBJ2-2, with 9 bases lining up with TRBD2. The junction had 1 base not matched to a gene; V was cut back by 4 bases and J by 0 bases. Germline-derived CDR1 and CDR2 are SGHRS and YFSETQ. This CDR3 is built from 15 residues. CDR3 bases: TGCGCCAGCAGCCTAGCGGGGTCGAACACCGGGGAGCTGTTTTTT. Its translation: CASSLAGSNTGELFF.

The CDR3, as DNA: TGTGCCAGCTCACCAGGACTAGCGGGAGTCAATGAGCAGTTCTTC. Its protein is CASSPGLAGVNEQFF. The V and J genes are TRBV18 and TRBJ2-1; TRBD2 matches 13 bases. Germline CDR1 is KGHSH and CDR2 is LQKENI. Trimming removed 2 bases from V and 6 bases from J; junction bases left unmatched: 1. The CDR3 sequence is 15 residues long. Full variable domain (outside the CDR3, taken from reference TRBV18 and TRBJ2-1): NAGVMQNPRHLVRRRGQEARLRCSPMKGHSHVYWYRQLPEEGLKFMVYLQKENIIDESGMPKERFSAEFPKEGPSILRIQQVVRGDSAAYFCASSPGLAGVNEQFFGPGTRLTVL.

The rearrangement links TRBV6-8 to TRBJ2-2; D may be TRBD1 (5 bases). Trimming took off 7 bases at V and 3 bases at J, with 24 bases between the two ends. This CDR3 region has 18 residues. The germline V gene encodes CDR1 MNHGY and CDR2 SAAAGT. This chain's CDR3 is CASIPLPRGQGDTGELFF. CDR3 in DNA: TGTGCCAGCATCCCCCTGCCCCGCGGTCAGGGCGACACCGGGGAGCTGTTTTTT.

This sequence joins TRBV7-9 and TRBJ1-5; no clear D gene. Per germline, CDR1 SEHNR and CDR2 FQNEAQ (reference sequence). V was shortened by 3 bases and J by 5 bases, with 11 bases between the two germline ends. This CDR3 comprises 14 residues. The CDR3 spells CASSLEGIHQPQHF. The CDR3 bases are TGTGCCAGCAGCTTGGAGGGTATCCATCAGCCCCAGCATTTT.

The rearrangement uses TRBV7-9 and TRBJ2-5, with TRBD2 matching over 8 bases. Germline V gives CDR1 SEHNR, CDR2 FQNEAQ (reference sequence). V shed 8 bases and J 2 bases; nucleotides not matched to a gene: 13. This CDR3 spans 16 amino acids. This CDR3 reads CASGWSGGASQETQYF. For the CDR3, the DNA is TGTGCCAGCGGCTGGTCCGGGGGGGCCTCACAAGAGACCCAGTACTTC.

The chain has TRBV12-3 or TRBV12-4 and TRBJ1-6; no clear D gene. The CDR3 runs to 13 residues. V was pared by 3 bases and J by 4 bases, with 4 bases between. As DNA, the CDR3 is TGTGCCAGCAGTTTCTCTTATAATTCACCCCTCCACTTT. It specifies CASSFSYNSPLHF.